A selection of T cell receptor beta chains follows, all from one sample in a study of PD-1 blockade in classical Hodgkin lymphoma. Profiled with immunoSEQ multiplex PCR; TCRdb holds only in-frame clones, not every one. The data contain tens of thousands of clones, 70% to 90% of them singletons. This specimen was peripheral blood mononuclear cells (PBMCs), taken before the fourth cycle of nivolumab. The receptors here all came from a human donor with classical Hodgkin lymphoma. CDR3s include the opening cysteine and the closing phenylalanine or tryptophan. The D gene is left open where the match is weak.

d_call v_call cdr3_length cdr3_aa
- TRBV6-6 13 CASTNSDRRLQHF
- TRBV9 17 CASSVVSGQISGNTIYF
TRBD1 TRBV28 17 CASSPPGQIYGANVLTF
- TRBV6-6 15 CASSQAGTTNEKLFF
TRBD1 TRBV5-1 15 CASSYGTVGGGELFF
- TRBV6-6 16 CASNNREDSGANVLTF
TRBD1 TRBV6-6 16 CASSPDRVYSNQPQHF
TRBD1 TRBV5-1 14 CASSQDRAGNTIYF
- TRBV10-1 14 CASSEEDSNQPQHF
- TRBV14 12 CASSQVPYEQYF
- TRBV30 14 CARGHRGVNYGYTF
- TRBV19 18 CASSMAGQFGRSYNEQFF
TRBD1 TRBV2 16 CASSGTGGSNQETQYF
- TRBV6-6 14 CASTLPSPAAEAFF
- TRBV5-1 15 CASSVGEGGFSPLHF
- TRBV5-6 14 CASSLYRQDQPQHF
- TRBV9 15 CASSVQRVATGELFF
- TRBV4-1 15 CASSQVEGSYNEQFF
- TRBV11-1 14 CASSLEVRQSEQYF
TRBD1 TRBV6-5 13 CASRTGGQETQYF
- TRBV6-5 15 CASSYGRDTSQPQHF
TRBD1 TRBV5-1 15 CASSPGGRGDSPLHF
- TRBV10-1 15 CASSESRGRNTEAFF